This TCR beta chain was sequenced during a study of CXCR3-negative and CXCR3-positive naive CD8 T cells. Whole-study findings and limits: Both naive subsets had comparably high diversity; memory CD8+ cells much lower. Naive CXCR3-positive and CXCR3-negative cells shared similar TRBV-TRBJ usage, unlike memory cells.

This CDR3 has 16 residues. From germline, CDR1 is SEHNR and CDR2 FQNEAQ (reference sequence). For this clonotype: Its matching antigen is unknown.

The libraries of TRB cDNA were constructed through 5' RACE using UMI labels. TCRdb derives one entry per CDR3 protein from the 5' RACE reads, leaving out DNA. Its table records some 22,000 distinct CDR3 sequences. V and J are TRBV7-9 and TRBJ1-3; TCRdb's D call, TRBD1, is unchecked because there is no DNA. This sequence originates from a human donor in good health. Some clones in this sample may be carry-over from other donors' samples. The sample taken for sequencing was memory CD8+ T cells from blood. The CDR3 loop reads CASSLARQGDGNTIYF.